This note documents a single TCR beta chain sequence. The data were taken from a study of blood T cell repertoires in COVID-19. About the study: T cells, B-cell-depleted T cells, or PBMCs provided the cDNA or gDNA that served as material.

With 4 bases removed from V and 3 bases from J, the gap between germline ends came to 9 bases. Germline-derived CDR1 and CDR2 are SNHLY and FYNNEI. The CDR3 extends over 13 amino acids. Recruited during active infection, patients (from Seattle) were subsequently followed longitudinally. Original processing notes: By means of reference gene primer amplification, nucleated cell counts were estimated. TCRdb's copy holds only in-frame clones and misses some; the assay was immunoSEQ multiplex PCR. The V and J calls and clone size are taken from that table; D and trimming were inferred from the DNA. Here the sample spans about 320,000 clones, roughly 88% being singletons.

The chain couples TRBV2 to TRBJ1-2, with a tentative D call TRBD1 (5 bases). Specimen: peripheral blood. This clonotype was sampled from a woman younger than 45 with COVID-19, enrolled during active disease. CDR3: CASSVWTYYGYTF. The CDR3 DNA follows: TGTGCCAGCAGTGTTTGGACATACTATGGCTACACCTTC. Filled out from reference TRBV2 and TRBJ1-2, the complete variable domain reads EPEVTQTPSHQVTQMGQEVILRCVPISNHLYFYWYRQILGQKVEFLVSFYNNEISEKSEIFDDQFSVERPDGSNFTLKIRSTKLEDSAMYFCASSVWTYYGYTFGSGTRLTVV.